This record looks at one T cell receptor beta chain sequence and its context. Researchers took RNA transcripts and amplified the TCR beta CDR3 regions from them. HTBI primers were the set used in a first-round RT-PCR of the TCR CDR3. TCRdb reprocessed the multiplex PCR reads with MiXCR, giving one entry per CDR3 protein. Counted here are around 700,000 distinct CDR3 sequences, roughly a sixth occurring once; the ten biggest clones make up approximately 16%. This CDR3 spans 14 amino acids. V was trimmed by 4 bases and J by 3 bases, leaving 12 bases between them. CDR1 and CDR2 from the germline V gene are LNHDA and SQIVND (reference sequence). These data originate in a study of T cells in Graves' hyperthyroidism and ophthalmopathy.

This TCR was recovered from a woman aged 45 to 65 with Graves' hyperthyroidism that later progressed to Graves' ophthalmopathy. This chain uses TRBV19 with TRBJ1-1; D perhaps matches TRBD1 (5 bases). Sequenced: blood. DNA of the CDR3: TGTGCCAGTAGTACGGCGGGGGGATACACTGAAGCTTTCTTT. This gives the protein CASSTAGGYTEAFF.